The sequence of this T cell receptor beta chain was determined in a study of technical replicates of blood from a handful of donors. TCRdb's copy holds only in-frame clones and misses some; the assay was immunoSEQ multiplex PCR. Altogether 91,000 or so clones are present, approximately 95% being singletons, with the ten largest covering about 0.21%. The V gene's germline CDR1 is SEHNR and CDR2 FQNEAQ (reference sequence). Trimming cost V 5 bases and J 4 bases, with 12 bases left between them. There are 14 residues in the CDR3. The sequence derives from a human donor in good health. Sequenced input: T cells isolated from PBMCs. The chain joins TRBV7-9 to TRBJ1-5; no clear D. The CDR3 spells CASSHNLENQPQHF. The CDR3 DNA reads as TGTGCCAGCAGCCACAACTTGGAGAATCAGCCCCAGCATTTT.